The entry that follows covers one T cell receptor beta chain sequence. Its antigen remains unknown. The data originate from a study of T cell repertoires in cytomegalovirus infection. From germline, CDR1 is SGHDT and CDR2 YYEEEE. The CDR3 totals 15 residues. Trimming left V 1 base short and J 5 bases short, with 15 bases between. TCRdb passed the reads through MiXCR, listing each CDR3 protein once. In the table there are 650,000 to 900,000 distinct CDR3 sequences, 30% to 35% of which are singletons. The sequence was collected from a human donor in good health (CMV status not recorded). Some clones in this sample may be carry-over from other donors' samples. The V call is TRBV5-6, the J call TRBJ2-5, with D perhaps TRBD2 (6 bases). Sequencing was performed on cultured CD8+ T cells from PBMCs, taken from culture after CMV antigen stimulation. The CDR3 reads CASSLPYGTGETQYF. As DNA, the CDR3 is TGTGCCAGCAGCTTGCCGTACGGGACTGGGGAGACCCAGTACTTC. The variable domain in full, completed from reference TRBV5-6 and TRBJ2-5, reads DAGVTQSPTHLIKTRGQQVTLRCSPKSGHDTVSWYQQALGQGPQFIFQYYEEEERQRGNFPDRFSGHQFPNYSSELNVNALLLGDSALYLCASSLPYGTGETQYFGPGTRLLVL.